These 12 T cell receptor beta chains were sequenced from one sample in a study of OX40 agonist ivuxolimab in advanced cancers. The data were produced by immunoSEQ multiplex PCR, yet TCRdb's version contains in-frame clones alone and is incomplete. The sample carries 49,000 or so clones, around 85% recorded once. Specimen: CD4+ or CD8+ T cells sorted from blood, collected in a trial of the OX40 agonist ivuxolimab. These receptors were obtained from an adult with an advanced solid tumor such as melanoma, head and neck, liver or kidney cancer.

This sequence joins TRBV4-2 and TRBJ2-1; 10 positions agree with TRBD2. The V gene end was trimmed by 1 base and the J gene end by 8 bases; junction bases not matched to a gene: 8. This CDR3 is 16 amino acids long. Germline V CDR1 and CDR2: LGHNA, YNFKEQ. CDR3 coding DNA: TGTGCCAGCAGCCAAGTAACAGCGGGAGGGCCCCATGAGCAGTTCTTC. It specifies CASSQVTAGGPHEQFF.

The chain combines TRBV4-1 with TRBJ1-1; TRBD1 aligns across 9 bases. V shed 1 base, J shed 4 bases, and the junction held 7 bases outside the gene matches. CDR1 is MGHRA and CDR2 is YSYEKL in the germline V gene. This CDR3 has 16 residues. In DNA, the CDR3 is TGCGCCAGCAGCCAAGCGCCACAGGGGGCGCGCACTGAAGCTTTCTTT. Residues: CASSQAPQGARTEAFF.

The chain links TRBV10-3 to TRBJ1-5; D is ambiguous. The CDR3 is 12 amino acids. With 2 bases removed from V and 8 bases from J, the gap between germline ends came to 7 bases. Germline CDR1 ENHRY, CDR2 SYGVKD. DNA of the CDR3: TGTGCCATCAGTGAGGATAATAAGCCCCAGCATTTT. The encoded protein is CAISEDNKPQHF.

This chain uses TRBV7-9 with TRBJ1-1; tentatively, D is TRBD1 (5 bases). Looked up from germline, CDR1 is SEHNR and CDR2 is FQNEAQ (reference sequence). The CDR3 has 14 residues. With 1 base removed from V and 3 bases from J, the gap between germline ends came to 9 bases. This chain's CDR3 is CASSLVTGDTEAFF. As DNA, the CDR3 is TGTGCCAGCAGCTTAGTAACGGGGGACACTGAAGCTTTCTTT.

The chain is built from TRBV15 and TRBJ1-4; D call uncertain. Germline loops: CDR1 LNHNV, CDR2 YYDKDF (reference sequence). This CDR3 region has 15 residues. The V gene lost 1 base and the J gene lost 8 bases, with 14 bases spanning the gap. The CDR3 coding sequence is TGTGCCACCAGCAGAGTCGAGCGTGGGAGGGAAAAACTGTTTTTT. It translates to CATSRVERGREKLFF.

The rearrangement links TRBV11-3 to TRBJ2-5; D is uncertain. Germline CDR1 and CDR2: SGHNT and YENEEA. V was shortened by 1 base and J by 0 bases, with 3 bases between the two germline ends. The CDR3 sequence is 13 residues long. CDR3 residues: CASSLGDQETQYF. CDR3 nucleotide sequence: TGTGCCAGCAGCTTAGGTGACCAAGAGACCCAGTACTTC.

The J gene is TRBJ2-7, the V gene TRBV5-1, with D hard to call. From germline, CDR1 is SGHRS and CDR2 YFSETQ. Trimming left V 0 bases short and J 3 bases short, with 10 bases between. The CDR3 is 14 amino acids. The CDR3 DNA is TGCGCCAGCAGCTTGGCGTTTGCGAACTACGAGCAGTACTTC. It is translated as CASSLAFANYEQYF. Based on the CDR3 plus reference TRBV5-1 and TRBJ2-7, the full variable domain is KAGVTQTPRYLIKTRGQQVTLSCSPISGHRSVSWYQQTPGQGLQFLFEYFSETQRNKGNFPGRFSGRQFSNSRSEMNVSTLELGDSALYLCASSLAFANYEQYFGPGTRLTVT.

CDR3 DNA sequence: TGTGCCAGCGGTAATAATCCGGGACAGCAAATGAAGCAGTACTTC. It specifies CASGNNPGQQMKQYF. The chain is built from TRBV11-2 and TRBJ2-7, with 7 bases matching TRBD1. Germline V gene sequence: CDR1 SGHAT, CDR2 FQNNGV. The CDR3 spans 15 residues. The ends lost 8 bases at V and 8 bases at J; junction bases unmatched: 18.

The sample holds one count of this clone. The chain is built from TRBV28 and TRBJ2-4; TRBD2 might be the D (5 bases). V shed 5 bases and J shed 2 bases, with 10 bases lying between them. The CDR3 spans 14 residues. The V gene's germline CDR1 is MDHEN and CDR2 SYDVKM. The DNA of the CDR3 is TGTGCCAGCAGTGAGGGTCTAACCAAAAACATTCAGTACTTC. Translating it yields CASSEGLTKNIQYF.

The V and J genes are TRBV9 and TRBJ1-2; perhaps TRBD1 as D (5 bases). CDR1 is SGDLS and CDR2 is YYNGEE in the germline V gene. The V gene lost 0 bases and the J gene lost 6 bases, with 9 bases spanning the gap. The CDR3 has 13 amino acids. In nucleotides, the CDR3 is TGTGCCAGCAGCGTAGGAGCGGGGGATGGCTACACCTTC. Residues: CASSVGAGDGYTF.

This chain links TRBV5-6 with TRBJ2-7; D is possibly TRBD1 (5 bases). Trimming stripped 0 bases from V and 3 bases from J, with 10 bases between. The CDR3 spans 14 residues. Germline CDR1 and CDR2: SGHDT and YYEEEE. The chain's CDR3 is CASSLEGQGYEQYF. CDR3 DNA sequence: TGTGCCAGCAGCTTGGAAGGGCAGGGCTACGAGCAGTACTTC.

This clone appeared a single time. The chain combines TRBV6-1 with TRBJ1-5; D call uncertain. Trimming removed 2 bases from V and 0 bases from J, with 23 bases in between. Germline assignment: CDR1 MNHNS and CDR2 SASEGT. The CDR3 runs to 20 residues. The CDR3 loop is CASSERIGSTSYYSNQPQHF. CDR3 coding DNA: TGTGCCAGCAGTGAAAGGATAGGGTCAACCTCGTACTATAGCAATCAGCCCCAGCATTTT.